What follows are 6 T cell receptor beta chains derived from one specimen sequenced in a study of shared clonotypes between healthy human individuals. Assay used: immunoSEQ multiplex PCR; TCRdb lists only in-frame clones, some missing. Of about 870,000 clones listed, 80% to 95% were seen once; the top ten hold around 24%. Naive CD8 cells lacked CD45RO, underwent positive selection for CCR7 and left out terminally differentiated effector memory CD45RA+ cells. The source material was naive CD8+ T cells sorted from blood. These receptors all stem from a man aged 30 to 45 in good health.

This chain uses TRBV29-1 with TRBJ2-2; 10 nucleotides align to TRBD2. This CDR3 contains 16 residues. Germline CDR1 is SQVTM and CDR2 is ANQGSEA. The J segment lost 0 bases and the V segment lost 4 bases, leaving 5 bases of the junction unmatched. CDR3: CSVAPLAGTNTGELFF. DNA of the CDR3: TGCAGCGTTGCCCCACTAGCGGGAACGAACACCGGGGAGCTGTTTTTT.

The V and J genes are TRBV5-5 and TRBJ2-7; 7 nucleotides match TRBD2. V was pared by 3 bases and J by 5 bases, with 8 bases of the junction left unmatched. CDR1 is SGHKS and CDR2 is YYEKEE in the germline V gene (reference sequence). This CDR3 comprises 14 residues. CDR3 in DNA: TGTGCCAGCAGCTCCGGACTAGTGCAGGACGAGCAGTACTTC. The encoded protein is CASSSGLVQDEQYF.

V and J are TRBV5-4 and TRBJ1-6; 9 bases align to TRBD1. The V segment lost 5 bases and the J segment 9 bases; nucleotides outside the gene matches: 9. The CDR3 has 15 residues. From germline, CDR1 is SGHNT and CDR2 YYREEE (reference sequence). CDR3 nucleotides: TGTGCCAGCAGAGATGACGGGACAGGGTTTTCACCCCTCCACTTT. This encodes CASRDDGTGFSPLHF.

The V and J genes are TRBV28 and TRBJ2-3; weak D call: TRBD2 (7 bases). Germline CDR1 reads MDHEN; CDR2 reads SYDVKM. The length of the CDR3 is 18 residues. Trimming pared 4 bases from V and 2 bases from J, leaving 22 bases between. The CDR3 sequence is CASSSGAGLAVSTDTQYF. CDR3 coding DNA: TGTGCCAGCAGTTCAGGGGCAGGCCTAGCGGTTTCCACAGATACGCAGTATTTT.

The chain's CDR3 is CASSYGPPAGNYGYTF. The CDR3 nucleotides read TGTGCCAGCAGTTACGGCCCCCCGGCAGGGAACTATGGCTACACCTTC. V usage is TRBV6-6 and J usage is TRBJ1-2; the D gene is possibly TRBD1 (5 bases). V lost 2 bases and J 2 bases, leaving 15 bases between the germline ends. CDR3 length: 16 amino acids. From germline, CDR1 is MNHNY and CDR2 SVGAGI (reference sequence).

This rearrangement joins TRBV27 to TRBJ1-2, with 9 positions matching TRBD1. The CDR3 contains 16 residues. V shed 0 bases and J 4 bases; nucleotides not matched to a gene: 6. Germline CDR1 MNHEY, CDR2 SMNVEV (reference sequence). CDR3 nucleotide sequence: TGTGCCAGCAGTTTATCGGGACAGGGCGTCTCCTATGGCTACACCTTC. This gives the protein CASSLSGQGVSYGYTF.